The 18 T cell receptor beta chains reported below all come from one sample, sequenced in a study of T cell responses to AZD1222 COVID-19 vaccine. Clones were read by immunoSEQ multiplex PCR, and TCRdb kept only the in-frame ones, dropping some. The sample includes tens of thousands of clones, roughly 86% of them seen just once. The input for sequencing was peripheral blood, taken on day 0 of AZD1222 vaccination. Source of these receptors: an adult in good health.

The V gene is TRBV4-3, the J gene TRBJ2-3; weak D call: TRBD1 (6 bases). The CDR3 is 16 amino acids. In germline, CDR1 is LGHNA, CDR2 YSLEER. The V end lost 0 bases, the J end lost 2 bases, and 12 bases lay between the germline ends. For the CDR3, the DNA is TGCGCCAGCAGCCAAGATAGGGCAGGGGCCACAGATACGCAGTATTTT. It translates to CASSQDRAGATDTQYF.

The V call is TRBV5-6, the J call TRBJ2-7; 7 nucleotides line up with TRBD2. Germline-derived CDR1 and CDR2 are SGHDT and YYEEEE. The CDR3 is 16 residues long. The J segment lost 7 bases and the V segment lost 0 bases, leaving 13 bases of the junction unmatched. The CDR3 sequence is CASSLADAGGYWEQYF. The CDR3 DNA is TGTGCCAGCAGCTTGGCGGACGCCGGGGGGTATTGGGAGCAGTACTTC.

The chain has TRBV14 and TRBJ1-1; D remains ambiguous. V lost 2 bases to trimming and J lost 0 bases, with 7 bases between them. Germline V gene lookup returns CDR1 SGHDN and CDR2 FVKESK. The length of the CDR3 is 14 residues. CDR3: CASSQFSMNTEAFF. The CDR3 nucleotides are TGTGCCAGCAGCCAATTTTCGATGAACACTGAAGCTTTCTTT. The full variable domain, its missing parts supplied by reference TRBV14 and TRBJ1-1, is EAGVTQFPSHSVIEKGQTVTLRCDPISGHDNLYWYRRVMGKEIKFLLHFVKESKQDESGMPNNRFLAERTGGTYSTLKVQPAELEDSGVYFCASSQFSMNTEAFFGQGTRLTVV.

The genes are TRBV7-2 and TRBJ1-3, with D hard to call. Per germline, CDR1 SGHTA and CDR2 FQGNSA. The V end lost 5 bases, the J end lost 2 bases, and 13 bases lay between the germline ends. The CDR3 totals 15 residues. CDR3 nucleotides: TGTGCCAGCAGCAACCAGTGGCTGGCTGGAAACACCATATATTTT. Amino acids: CASSNQWLAGNTIYF.

CDR3 region: CASSYGEGQGSGANVLTF. Here the CDR3 DNA reads TGTGCCAGCAGTTACGGCGAGGGACAGGGATCTGGGGCCAACGTCCTGACTTTC. The chain recombines TRBV6-2 or TRBV6-3 with TRBJ2-6; 9 nucleotides line up with TRBD1. The CDR3 totals 18 residues. Germline values: CDR1 MNHEY, CDR2 SVGEGT. With V trimmed by 2 bases and J by 1 base, 6 bases remained unmatched.

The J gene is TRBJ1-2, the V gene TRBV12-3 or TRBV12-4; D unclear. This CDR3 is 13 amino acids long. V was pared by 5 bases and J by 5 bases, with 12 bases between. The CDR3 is CASSTRTVYGYTF. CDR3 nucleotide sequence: TGTGCCAGCAGTACCCGGACGGTTTATGGCTACACCTTC.

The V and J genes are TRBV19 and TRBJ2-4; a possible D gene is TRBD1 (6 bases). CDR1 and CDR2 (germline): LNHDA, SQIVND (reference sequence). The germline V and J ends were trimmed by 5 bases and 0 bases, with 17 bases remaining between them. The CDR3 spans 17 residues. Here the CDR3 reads CASSAPKTGLAKNIQYF. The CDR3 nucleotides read TGTGCCAGTAGTGCCCCAAAGACAGGTTTAGCCAAAAACATTCAGTACTTC.

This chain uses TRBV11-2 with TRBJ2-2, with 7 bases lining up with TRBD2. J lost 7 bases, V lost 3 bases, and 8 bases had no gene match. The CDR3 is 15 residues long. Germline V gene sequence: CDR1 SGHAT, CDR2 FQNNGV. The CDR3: CASSLGRESSGELFF. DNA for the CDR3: TGTGCCAGCAGCTTGGGGCGGGAGTCAAGCGGGGAGCTGTTTTTT.

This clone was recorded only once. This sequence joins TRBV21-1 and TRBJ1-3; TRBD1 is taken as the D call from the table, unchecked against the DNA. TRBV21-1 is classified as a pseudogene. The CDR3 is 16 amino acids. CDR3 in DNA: TGTGCCAGCAGCATAGGACAGGGAGTCGACGGAAACACCATATATTTT. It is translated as CASSIGQGVDGNTIYF.

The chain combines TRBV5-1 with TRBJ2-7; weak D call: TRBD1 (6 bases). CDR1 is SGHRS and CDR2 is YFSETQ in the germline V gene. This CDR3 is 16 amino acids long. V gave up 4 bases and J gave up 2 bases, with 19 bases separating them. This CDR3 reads CASSRQAIGSPYEQYF. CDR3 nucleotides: TGCGCCAGCAGCCGACAGGCCATTGGGTCCCCCTACGAGCAGTACTTC. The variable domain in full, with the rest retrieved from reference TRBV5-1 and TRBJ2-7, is KAGVTQTPRYLIKTRGQQVTLSCSPISGHRSVSWYQQTPGQGLQFLFEYFSETQRNKGNFPGRFSGRQFSNSRSEMNVSTLELGDSALYLCASSRQAIGSPYEQYFGPGTRLTVT.

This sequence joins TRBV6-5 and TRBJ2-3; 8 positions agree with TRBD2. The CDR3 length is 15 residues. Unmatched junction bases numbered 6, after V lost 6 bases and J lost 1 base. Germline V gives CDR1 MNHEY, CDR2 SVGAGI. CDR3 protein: CASSRELAGTDTQYF. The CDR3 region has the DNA TGTGCCAGCAGCCGAGAACTAGCGGGCACAGATACGCAGTATTTT.

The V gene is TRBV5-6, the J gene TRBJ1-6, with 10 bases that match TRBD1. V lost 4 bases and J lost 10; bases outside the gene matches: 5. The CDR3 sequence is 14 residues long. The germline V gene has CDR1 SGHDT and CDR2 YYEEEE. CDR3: CASSLGQGGSPLHF. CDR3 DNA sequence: TGTGCCAGCAGCCTAGGACAGGGGGGCTCACCCCTCCACTTT.

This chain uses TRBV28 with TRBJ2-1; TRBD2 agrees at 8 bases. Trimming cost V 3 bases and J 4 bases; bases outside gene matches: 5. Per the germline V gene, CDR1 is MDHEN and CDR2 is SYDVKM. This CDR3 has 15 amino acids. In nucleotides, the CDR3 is TGTGCCAGCAGTTTTGGACTAGCCGATTACAATGAGCAGTTCTTC. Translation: CASSFGLADYNEQFF.

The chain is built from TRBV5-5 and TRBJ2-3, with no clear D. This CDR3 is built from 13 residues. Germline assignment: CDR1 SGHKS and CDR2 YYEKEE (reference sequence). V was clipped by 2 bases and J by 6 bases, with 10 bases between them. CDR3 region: CASSFPKPDTQYF. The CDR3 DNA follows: TGTGCCAGCAGCTTCCCGAAACCCGATACGCAGTATTTT.

The CDR3 region has the DNA TGTGCCAGCAGTTTCCCAGCCTCTAGAGGCTGGGAGCAGTTCTTC. This sequence encodes CASSFPASRGWEQFF. The rearrangement joins TRBV28 to TRBJ2-1, with unresolved D. The CDR3 covers 15 residues. Germline CDR1 and CDR2: MDHEN and SYDVKM. The V and J ends lost 3 bases and 10 bases respectively, with 19 bases between them.

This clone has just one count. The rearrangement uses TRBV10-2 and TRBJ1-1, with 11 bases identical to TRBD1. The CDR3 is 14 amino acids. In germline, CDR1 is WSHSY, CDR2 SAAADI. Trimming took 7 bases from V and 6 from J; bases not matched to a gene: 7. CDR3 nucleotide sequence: TGCGCCAGCACCGGGACAGGGGGTAATGCTGAAGCTTTCTTT. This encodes CASTGTGGNAEAFF.

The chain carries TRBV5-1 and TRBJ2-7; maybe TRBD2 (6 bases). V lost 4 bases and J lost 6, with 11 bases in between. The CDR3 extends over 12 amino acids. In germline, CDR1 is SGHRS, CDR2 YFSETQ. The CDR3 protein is CASSMDYPEQYF. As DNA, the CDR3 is TGCGCCAGCAGCATGGACTACCCCGAGCAGTACTTC.

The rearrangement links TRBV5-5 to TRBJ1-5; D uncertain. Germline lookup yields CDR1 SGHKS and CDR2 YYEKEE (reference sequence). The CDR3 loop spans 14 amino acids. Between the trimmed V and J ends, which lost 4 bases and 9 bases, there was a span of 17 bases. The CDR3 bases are TGTGCCAGCAGCCTTTCATTGGGGAGTGGGCCCCAGCATTTT. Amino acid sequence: CASSLSLGSGPQHF.